Following are 21 T cell receptor beta chains from one sample sequenced in a study of shared clonotypes between healthy human individuals. Repertoires were generated with immunoSEQ multiplex PCR, while TCRdb's copy carries only in-frame clones and drops some. This sample has over a million clones, with about 75% found just once. The sample taken for sequencing was memory CD4+ T cells sorted from blood. The subset was: CD45RA-negative fraction. The receptors come from a man aged 18 to 29 in good health.

Comments on this clone: This CDR3 is also generated by other DNA sequences in the sample. V and J are TRBV28 and TRBJ1-2; D might be TRBD1 (5 bases). Looked up from germline, CDR1 is MDHEN and CDR2 is SYDVKM. This CDR3 has 14 amino acids. Trimming pared 3 bases from V and 2 bases from J, leaving 10 bases between. CDR3 DNA: TGTGCCAGCAGTTTTGGTCGGGGGAACTATGGCTACACCTTC. Encoded protein: CASSFGRGNYGYTF.

This clone was detected a few times. V gene TRBV5-6 combines with J gene TRBJ1-2, with 11 bases aligning to TRBD1. Looked up from germline, CDR1 is SGHDT and CDR2 is YYEEEE. V dropped 3 bases and J dropped 4; count of bases not matched to a gene: 5. The CDR3 is made up of 15 amino acids. The CDR3 sequence: CASSSWTGGIYGYTF. The CDR3 region has the DNA TGTGCCAGCAGCTCCTGGACAGGGGGCATCTATGGCTACACCTTC. Complete variable domain (other parts from reference TRBV5-6 and TRBJ1-2): DAGVTQSPTHLIKTRGQQVTLRCSPKSGHDTVSWYQQALGQGPQFIFQYYEEEERQRGNFPDRFSGHQFPNYSSELNVNALLLGDSALYLCASSSWTGGIYGYTFGSGTRLTVV.

This clone is a singleton in its sample. This sequence joins TRBV19 and TRBJ1-2; D gene unclear. There are 13 residues in the CDR3. Germline V CDR1 and CDR2: LNHDA, SQIVND (reference sequence). V lost 5 bases and J lost 6, with 13 bases in between. The CDR3 region has the DNA TGTGCCAGTAGTCCCCACAGCAGCGATGGCTACACCTTC. Translating gives CASSPHSSDGYTF.

The gene calls are TRBV7-9 and TRBJ1-5; maybe TRBD1 (6 bases). V was clipped by 1 base and J by 5 bases, with 18 bases between them. Per germline, CDR1 SEHNR and CDR2 FQNEAQ (reference sequence). The CDR3 is made up of 17 amino acids. The CDR3 spells CASSLEGVQASYQPQHF. CDR3 nucleotides: TGTGCCAGCAGCTTAGAGGGGGTACAGGCGAGTTATCAGCCCCAGCATTTT.

This clone came up many times. V and J are TRBV4-1 and TRBJ1-4; D may be TRBD1 (6 bases). The germline V gene has CDR1 MGHRA and CDR2 YSYEKL. Trimming took 4 bases from V and 5 from J, leaving 11 bases between them. The CDR3 has 14 residues. CDR3 in DNA: TGCGCCAGCAGCCCGTCCGACAGGAATGAAAAACTGTTTTTT. As protein: CASSPSDRNEKLFF.

CDR3 nucleotide sequence: TGTGCCAGCAGTTATCGCGGGGATAACACCGGGGAGCTGTTTTTT. Translated, it gives CASSYRGDNTGELFF. The chain recombines TRBV6-5 with TRBJ2-2, with D possibly TRBD2 on 6 matching bases. Germline CDR1 is MNHEY and CDR2 is SVGAGI. The CDR3 has 15 residues. V lost 3 bases, J lost 2 bases, and 10 bases lay in between.

The V gene is TRBV7-9, the J gene TRBJ2-6; D unclear. Trimming removed 3 bases from V and 0 bases from J, with 9 bases in between. The CDR3 sequence is 16 residues long. Germline V gene sequence: CDR1 SEHNR, CDR2 FQNEAQ (reference sequence). CDR3 bases: TGTGCCAGCAGCTTCTACCTCCTCTCTGGGGCCAACGTCCTGACTTTC. Amino acid sequence: CASSFYLLSGANVLTF. Variable domain in full (rest from reference TRBV7-9 and TRBJ2-6): DTGVSQNPRHKITKRGQNVTFRCDPISEHNRLYWYRQTLGQGPEFLTYFQNEAQLEKSRLLSDRFSAERPKGSFSTLEIQRTEQGDSAMYLCASSFYLLSGANVLTFGAGSRLTVL.

Points on this clone: This sample includes further DNA sequences coding for the same CDR3. The V and J genes are TRBV5-4 and TRBJ2-7; TRBD2 matches 8 bases. The CDR3 spans 15 residues. Germline V gives CDR1 SGHNT, CDR2 YYREEE (reference sequence). Germline trimming cut 0 bases from V and 1 base from J; bases unmatched to any gene: 3. The CDR3 loop is CASSLGLAGSYEQYF. The CDR3 DNA sequence: TGTGCCAGCAGCTTGGGGCTAGCGGGTTCCTACGAGCAGTACTTC.

The V call is TRBV11-2, the J call TRBJ2-3, with 8 positions matching TRBD1. Germline CDR1 reads SGHAT; CDR2 reads FQNNGV. V lost 0 bases to trimming and J lost 6 bases; unmatched junction nucleotides: 5. CDR3 length: 15 residues. The CDR3 loop reads CASSLEGDRWDTQYF. The CDR3 DNA reads TGTGCCAGCAGCTTAGAGGGGGACAGGTGGGATACGCAGTATTTT.

This chain uses TRBV10-3 with TRBJ1-2; a possible D gene is TRBD1 (6 bases). The CDR3 has 13 amino acids. Germline V CDR1 and CDR2: ENHRY, SYGVKD. V gave up 9 bases and J gave up 6 bases, with 17 bases separating them. This chain's CDR3 is CAIQQGVGNGYTF. CDR3 in DNA: TGTGCCATTCAACAGGGAGTCGGGAATGGCTACACCTTC.

This clone appeared a single time. This chain links TRBV9 with TRBJ2-3; 12 bases fit TRBD2. This CDR3 comprises 20 residues. V trimming: 1 base; J trimming: 1 base; junction bases outside the gene matches: 13. Germline CDR1 SGDLS, CDR2 YYNGEE. In DNA, the CDR3 is TGTGCCAGCAGCGTATCGACTAGCGGGAGAACAAGCGGGGGCACAGATACGCAGTATTTT. It codes for CASSVSTSGRTSGGTDTQYF.

Notes on this clone: Other DNA sequences from this sample encode an identical CDR3 as well. The rearrangement uses TRBV7-3 and TRBJ2-3; TRBD1 matches 7 bases. With V trimmed by 5 bases and J by 0 bases, 5 bases remained unmatched. The CDR3 has 15 amino acids. Germline loops: CDR1 SGHTA, CDR2 FQGTGA. CDR3 nucleotide sequence: TGTGCCAGCAGCCTCACAGGGGCTAGCACAGATACGCAGTATTTT. Translating gives CASSLTGASTDTQYF.

The CDR3 protein is CASSLSLRGASGETQYF. The CDR3 DNA reads as TGTGCCAGCAGCTTGAGTCTGCGGGGGGCCTCCGGGGAGACCCAGTACTTC. This chain joins TRBV5-6 and TRBJ2-5, with 8 nucleotides matching TRBD2. This CDR3 has 17 residues. After removal of 1 base from V and 5 bases from J, the junction contained 13 bases not matched to a gene. Germline V gene data show CDR1 as SGHDT and CDR2 as YYEEEE.

The chain joins TRBV28 to TRBJ2-7; D might be TRBD1 (5 bases). The CDR3 length is 12 residues. Germline V gene data show CDR1 as MDHEN and CDR2 as SYDVKM. The V end was cut by 4 bases, the J end by 6 bases, with 10 bases between. The CDR3 nucleotides read TGTGCCAGCAGTTCAGGGTTGGGCGAGCAGTACTTC. This gives the protein CASSSGLGEQYF.

This clone was detected once. The chain joins TRBV5-5 to TRBJ2-5; 10 positions match TRBD2. Trimming at V came to 4 bases and at J to 5 bases, leaving 11 bases not matched to a gene. From germline, CDR1 is SGHKS and CDR2 YYEKEE (reference sequence). This CDR3 has 16 amino acids. The CDR3 spells CASSPTVGLAMETQYF. The CDR3 bases are TGTGCCAGCAGCCCCACGGTGGGACTAGCGATGGAGACCCAGTACTTC.

The chain recombines TRBV7-2 with TRBJ2-5; TRBD2 might be the D (6 bases). TRBJ2-7 explains the end of the DNA better; the J call may be wrong. Germline V gives CDR1 SGHTA, CDR2 FQGNSA. The length of the CDR3 is 13 residues. The CDR3 DNA reads as TGTGCCAGCAGCCTCCTTAGGAGGGACGAGCAGTACTTC. Residues: CASSLLRRDEQYF.

The J gene is TRBJ1-1, the V gene TRBV18; 8 positions agree with TRBD1. Trimming at V came to 7 bases and at J to 6 bases, leaving 10 bases not matched to a gene. The CDR3 runs to 14 residues. Per the germline V gene, CDR1 is KGHSH and CDR2 is LQKENI. CDR3 amino acids: CASLEDRARAEAFF. The CDR3 bases are TGTGCCAGCTTAGAGGACAGGGCCCGGGCTGAAGCTTTCTTT.

V and J are TRBV4-3 and TRBJ2-5; TRBD2 agrees at 9 bases. Germline trimming cut 0 bases from V and 2 bases from J; bases unmatched to any gene: 4. CDR3 size: 16 residues. In germline, CDR1 is LGHNA, CDR2 YSLEER. The CDR3 loop reads CASSQDLTSGQETQYF. CDR3 DNA sequence: TGCGCCAGCAGCCAAGATCTGACTAGCGGACAAGAGACCCAGTACTTC.

The chain employs TRBV7-2 and TRBJ2-7; D uncertain. Germline CDR1 is SGHTA and CDR2 is FQGNSA. V was cut by 5 bases and J by 0 bases, with 23 bases left in between. The CDR3 extends over 18 amino acids. CDR3 sequence: CASSQASPGLRSSYEQYF. DNA of the CDR3: TGTGCCAGCAGCCAAGCGTCCCCCGGGCTCCGGAGCTCCTACGAGCAGTACTTC. Full variable domain (remainder filled in from reference TRBV7-2 and TRBJ2-7): GAGVSQSPSNKVTEKGKDVELRCDPISGHTALYWYRQSLGQGLEFLIYFQGNSAPDKSGLPSDRFSAERTGGSVSTLTIQRTQQEDSAVYLCASSQASPGLRSSYEQYFGPGTRLTVT.

This chain links TRBV2 with TRBJ2-4; D may correspond to TRBD1 or TRBD2 (5 bases each). This CDR3 has 14 residues. V gave up 4 bases and J gave up 6 bases, with 13 bases separating them. Germline CDR1 is SNHLY and CDR2 is FYNNEI. The CDR3, as DNA: TGTGCCAGCAGTGGGGGACCTAGTGCAAACATTCAGTACTTC. This encodes CASSGGPSANIQYF. Variable domain in full (rest from reference TRBV2 and TRBJ2-4): EPEVTQTPSHQVTQMGQEVILRCVPISNHLYFYWYRQILGQKVEFLVSFYNNEISEKSEIFDDQFSVERPDGSNFTLKIRSTKLEDSAMYFCASSGGPSANIQYFGAGTRLSVL.

The rearrangement uses TRBV5-1 and TRBJ2-7; 11 positions match TRBD2. The CDR3 is 14 amino acids. Germline CDR1 reads SGHRS; CDR2 reads YFSETQ. After removal of 5 bases from V and 2 bases from J, the junction contained 3 bases not matched to a gene. CDR3 loop: CASRFSGGAYEQYF. CDR3 nucleotide sequence: TGCGCCAGCAGATTTAGCGGGGGGGCCTACGAGCAGTACTTC.